The 2 T cell receptor beta chains listed next were all sequenced from one sample in a study of T-cell reconstitution after alpha-beta-depleted transplantation in children. A library of TCRbeta sequences, prepared with unique molecular identifiers, was generated. TCRdb used MiXCR to reprocess the PCR reads, holding one entry per CDR3 protein. The repertoire holds around 450,000 distinct CDR3 sequences, about 10% seen once, with around 2% in the top ten. This material consisted of PBMCs, taken before TCRalphabeta/CD19-depleted stem cell transplant. These receptors came from a child aged 2-15 years with inherited bone marrow failure, due to receive a stem cell transplant.

As for this clonotype: A much larger clone lies a single base off, so this may be a read error. The gene calls are TRBV20-1 and TRBJ2-2, with D perhaps matching TRBD1 or TRBD2 (5 bases each). Germline assignment: CDR1 DFQATT and CDR2 SNEGSKA (reference sequence). The CDR3 contains 15 residues. CDR3 loop: CSAREGTANTWELFF. The CDR3 DNA follows: TGCAGTGCTAGAGAGGGGACGGCGAACACCTGGGAGCTGTTTTTT.

This clonotype was seen only once. The chain joins TRBV29-1 to TRBJ2-4, with 8 bases identical to TRBD2. Trimming removed 4 bases from V and 6 bases from J; junction bases left unmatched: 5. The germline gives CDR1 SQVTM, CDR2 ANQGSEA. The CDR3 is 13 residues long. This CDR3 reads CSVGAGVVNIQYF. In DNA, the CDR3 is TGCAGCGTTGGAGCGGGAGTTGTAAACATTCAGTACTTC.